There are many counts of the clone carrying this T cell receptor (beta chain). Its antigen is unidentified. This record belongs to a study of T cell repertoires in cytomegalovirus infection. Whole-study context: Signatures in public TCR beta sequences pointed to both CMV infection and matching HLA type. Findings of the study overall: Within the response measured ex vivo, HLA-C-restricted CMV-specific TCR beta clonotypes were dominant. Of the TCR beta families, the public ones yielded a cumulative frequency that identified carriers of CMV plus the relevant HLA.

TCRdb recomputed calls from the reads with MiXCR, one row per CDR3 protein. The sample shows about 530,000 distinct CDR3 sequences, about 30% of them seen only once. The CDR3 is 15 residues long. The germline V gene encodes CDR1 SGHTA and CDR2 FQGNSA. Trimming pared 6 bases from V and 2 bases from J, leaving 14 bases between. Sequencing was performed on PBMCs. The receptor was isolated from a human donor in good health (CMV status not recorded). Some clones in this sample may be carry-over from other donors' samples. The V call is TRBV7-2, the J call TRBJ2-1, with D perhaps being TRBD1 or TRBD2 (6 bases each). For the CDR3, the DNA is TGTGCCAGCAGGGGGGGCGGGAATACCTACAATGAGCAGTTCTTC. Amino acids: CASRGGGNTYNEQFF.